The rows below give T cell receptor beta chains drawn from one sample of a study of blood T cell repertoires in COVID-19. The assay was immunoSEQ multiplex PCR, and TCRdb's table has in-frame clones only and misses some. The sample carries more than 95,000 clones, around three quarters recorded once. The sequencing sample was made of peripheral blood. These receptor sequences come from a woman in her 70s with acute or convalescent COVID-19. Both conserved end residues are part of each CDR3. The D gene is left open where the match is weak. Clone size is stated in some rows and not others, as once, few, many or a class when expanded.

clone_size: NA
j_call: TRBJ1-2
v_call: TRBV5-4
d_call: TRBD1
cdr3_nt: TGTGCCAGCAGCTCCGGGACAGGGGGCCACTATGGCTACACCTTC
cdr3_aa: CASSSGTGGHYGYTF

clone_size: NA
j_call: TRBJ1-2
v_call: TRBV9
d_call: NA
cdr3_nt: TGTGCCAGCAGCGTATCGGGTAACTATGGCTACACCTTC
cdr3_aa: CASSVSGNYGYTF

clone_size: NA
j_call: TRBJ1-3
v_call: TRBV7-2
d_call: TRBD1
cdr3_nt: TGTGCCAGCAGCTTAGTTAGGGCAGGGGGCCCTGGAAACACCATATATTTT
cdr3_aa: CASSLVRAGGPGNTIYF

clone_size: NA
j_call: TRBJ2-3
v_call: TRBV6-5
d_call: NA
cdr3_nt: TGTGCCAGCAGAAGGACAGCTAGCACAGATACGCAGTATTTT
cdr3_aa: CASRRTASTDTQYF

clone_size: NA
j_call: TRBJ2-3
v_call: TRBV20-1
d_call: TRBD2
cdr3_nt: TGCAGTGCTAGTGCTCGGACTAGCGGGGTGGATACGCAGTATTTT
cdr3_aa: CSASARTSGVDTQYF

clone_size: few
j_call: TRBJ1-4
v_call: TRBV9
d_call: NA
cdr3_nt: TGTGCCAGCAGCCCGGGGGGGCAGGGCGGTATAGCGGCCGAAAAACTGTTTTTT
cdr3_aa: CASSPGGQGGIAAEKLFF

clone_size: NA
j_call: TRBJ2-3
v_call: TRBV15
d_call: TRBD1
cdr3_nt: TGTGCCACCAGCCGGGACAGGGGTGGAGATACGCAGTATTTT
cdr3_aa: CATSRDRGGDTQYF

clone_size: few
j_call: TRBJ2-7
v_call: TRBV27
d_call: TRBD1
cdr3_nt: TGTGCCAGCAAATTGGGACAGGGAAGCTCCTACGAGCAGTACTTC
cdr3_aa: CASKLGQGSSYEQYF

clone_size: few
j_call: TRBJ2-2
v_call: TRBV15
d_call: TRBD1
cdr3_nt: TGTGCCACCAGCCGGACAGGGTACCCGAACACCGGGGAGCTGTTTTTT
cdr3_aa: CATSRTGYPNTGELFF

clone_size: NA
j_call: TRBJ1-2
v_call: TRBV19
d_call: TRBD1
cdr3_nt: TGTGCCAGTAGTGGGACAGGGAAAGGTGGCTACACCTTC
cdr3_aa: CASSGTGKGGYTF

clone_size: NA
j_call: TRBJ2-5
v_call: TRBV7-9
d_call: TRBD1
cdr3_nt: TGTGCCAGCAGCCCCAGACAGGGACGAGAGACCCAGTACTTC
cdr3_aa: CASSPRQGRETQYF

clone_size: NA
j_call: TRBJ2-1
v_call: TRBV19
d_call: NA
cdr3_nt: TGTGCCAGTAGTATAGGGCAGGGGTGGGGTGAGCAGTTCTTC
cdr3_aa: CASSIGQGWGEQFF

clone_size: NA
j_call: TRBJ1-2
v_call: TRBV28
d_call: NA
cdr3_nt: TGTGCCAGCAGGAGGACGAGGGCGCTCAACTATGGCTACACCTTC
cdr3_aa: CASRRTRALNYGYTF

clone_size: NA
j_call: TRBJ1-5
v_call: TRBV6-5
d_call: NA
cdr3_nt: TGTGCCAGCAGTTTCCCAACTCAGGGGCGGAATCAGCCCCAGCATTTT
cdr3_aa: CASSFPTQGRNQPQHF

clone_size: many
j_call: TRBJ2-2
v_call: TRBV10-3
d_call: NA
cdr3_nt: TGTGCCACCGGGACACGTCTAAACACCGGGGAGCTGTTTTTT
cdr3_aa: CATGTRLNTGELFF

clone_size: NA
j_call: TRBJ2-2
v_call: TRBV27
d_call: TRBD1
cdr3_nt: TGTGCCAGCAGTTTTAGTTCAGGGGGCACCGGGGAGCTGTTTTTT
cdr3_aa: CASSFSSGGTGELFF

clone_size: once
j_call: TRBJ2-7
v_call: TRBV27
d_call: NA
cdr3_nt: TGTGCCAGCAGTTTGGGGGGAGCTACCTACGAGCAGTACTTC
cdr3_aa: CASSLGGATYEQYF

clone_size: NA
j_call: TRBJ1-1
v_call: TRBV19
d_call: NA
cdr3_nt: TGTGCCAGTAGTGGCTGGCCTGAAGCTTTCTTT
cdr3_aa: CASSGWPEAFF

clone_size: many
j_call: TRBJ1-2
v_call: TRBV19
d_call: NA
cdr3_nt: TGTGCCAGTAGCTACCTCGGGGTCGATGGCTACACCTTC
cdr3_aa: CASSYLGVDGYTF

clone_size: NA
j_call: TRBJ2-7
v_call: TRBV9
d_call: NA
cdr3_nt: TGTGCCAGCAGCGTAGCTTTGGGAGGATCCTACGAGCAGTACTTC
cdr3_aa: CASSVALGGSYEQYF

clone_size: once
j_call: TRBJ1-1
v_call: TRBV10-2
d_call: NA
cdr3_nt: TGCGCCAGCAGAGTCCAATGGGGCCTCCGCACTGAAGCTTTCTTT
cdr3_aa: CASRVQWGLRTEAFF

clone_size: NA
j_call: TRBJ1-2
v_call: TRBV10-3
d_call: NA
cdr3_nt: TGTGCCATCAGTGAGTTTTTGGGACAAGGATACTATGGCTACACCTTC
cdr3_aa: CAISEFLGQGYYGYTF

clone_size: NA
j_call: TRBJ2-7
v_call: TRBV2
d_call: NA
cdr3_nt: TGTGCCAGCAGTGTTCAGGGGAATTACTACGAGCAGTACTTC
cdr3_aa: CASSVQGNYYEQYF

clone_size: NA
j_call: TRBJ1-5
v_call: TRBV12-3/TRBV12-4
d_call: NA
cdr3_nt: TGTGCCAGCACCCCCCGCAGGGAAGGGCCCCAGCATTTT
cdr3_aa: CASTPRREGPQHF

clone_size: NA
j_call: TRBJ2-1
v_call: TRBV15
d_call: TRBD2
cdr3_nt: TGTGCCACCAGCTTATTAGGGCGGGAGTCGTTCTTC
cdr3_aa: CATSLLGRESFF

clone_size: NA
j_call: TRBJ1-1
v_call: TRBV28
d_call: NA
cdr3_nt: TGTGCCAGCAATCAACAGGGTCGGGAATACGCTTTCTTT
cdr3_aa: CASNQQGREYAFF

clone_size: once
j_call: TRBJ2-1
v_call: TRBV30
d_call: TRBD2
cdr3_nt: TGTGCCTGGAGTGTACTTAGCGGGAGGGCCAATGAGCAGTTCTTC
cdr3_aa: CAWSVLSGRANEQFF

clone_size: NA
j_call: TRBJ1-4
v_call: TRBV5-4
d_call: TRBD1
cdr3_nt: TGTGCCAGCAGCTCCCCGGGACAGGGAACTAATGAAAAACTGTTTTTT
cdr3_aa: CASSSPGQGTNEKLFF

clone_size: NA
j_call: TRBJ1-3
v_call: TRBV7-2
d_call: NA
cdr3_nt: TGTGCCAGCAGCTCATCCATTTCTGGAAACACCATATATTTT
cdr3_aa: CASSSSISGNTIYF

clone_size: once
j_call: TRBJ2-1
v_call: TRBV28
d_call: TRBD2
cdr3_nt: TGTGCCAGCGGTATTGCAGGACTAGCGGGAAGTCTTGAGCAGTTCTTC
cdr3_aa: CASGIAGLAGSLEQFF

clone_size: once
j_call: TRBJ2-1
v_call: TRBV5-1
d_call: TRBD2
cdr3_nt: TGCGCCAGCAACGTAGCGGGAGACACCTACAATGAGCAGTTCTTC
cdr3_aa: CASNVAGDTYNEQFF

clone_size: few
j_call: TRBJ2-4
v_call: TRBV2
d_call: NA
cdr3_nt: TGTGCCAGCAGTGAATCGGCAGCGTCAATAGCCAAAAACATTCAGTACTTC
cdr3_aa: CASSESAASIAKNIQYF

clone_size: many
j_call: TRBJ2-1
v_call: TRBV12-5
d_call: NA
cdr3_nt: TGTGCTAGTGGCCTCCAACCCAGCTCCTACAATGAGCAGTTCTTC
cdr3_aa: CASGLQPSSYNEQFF

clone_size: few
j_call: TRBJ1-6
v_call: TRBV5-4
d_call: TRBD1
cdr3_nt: TGTGCCAGCAGCTTGGGGACAGGGGGCTATTCACCCCTCCACTTT
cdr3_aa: CASSLGTGGYSPLHF

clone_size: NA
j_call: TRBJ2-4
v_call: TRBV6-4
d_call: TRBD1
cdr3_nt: TGTGCCAGCCCGGGTTTCGGACAGGTCCCTTCCAAAAACATTCAGTACTTC
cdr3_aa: CASPGFGQVPSKNIQYF

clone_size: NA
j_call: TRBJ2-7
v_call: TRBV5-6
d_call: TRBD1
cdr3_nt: TGTGCCAGCAGCTTGATTGACAGGGGGCCCTACGAGCAGTACTTC
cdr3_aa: CASSLIDRGPYEQYF

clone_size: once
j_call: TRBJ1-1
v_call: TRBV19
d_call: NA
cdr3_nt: TGTGCCAGTAGTTCCATAGGGGAAAACACTGAAGCTTTCTTT
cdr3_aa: CASSSIGENTEAFF

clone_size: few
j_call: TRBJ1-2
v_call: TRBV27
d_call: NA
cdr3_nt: TGTGCCAGCAGTTTCTTCGGTCCCGCGGGGGGTAGTTATGGCTACACCTTC
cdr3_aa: CASSFFGPAGGSYGYTF

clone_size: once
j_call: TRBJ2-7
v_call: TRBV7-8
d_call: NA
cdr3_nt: TGTGCCAGCAGCTTAGTGGTGTCGTGGGCCGAGCAGTACTTC
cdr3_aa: CASSLVVSWAEQYF

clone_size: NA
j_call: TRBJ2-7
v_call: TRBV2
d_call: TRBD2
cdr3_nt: TGTGCCAGCAGTGAACGCAGCGGGACCGGGTACGAGCAGTACTTC
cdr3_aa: CASSERSGTGYEQYF

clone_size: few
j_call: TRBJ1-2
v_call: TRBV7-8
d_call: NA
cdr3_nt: TGTGCCAGCAGCCAAGACAATGGAAACTATGGCTACACCTTC
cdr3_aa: CASSQDNGNYGYTF

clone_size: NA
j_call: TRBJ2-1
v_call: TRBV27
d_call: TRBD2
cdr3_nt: TGTGCCAGCAGTTTATCCGGGACTAGCGGGAGTTATACATACAATGAGCAGTTCTTC
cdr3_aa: CASSLSGTSGSYTYNEQFF

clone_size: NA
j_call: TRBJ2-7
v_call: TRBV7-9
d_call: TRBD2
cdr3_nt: TGTGCCAGCAGCAGTACCCAGCGGGGACCCTACGAGCAGTACTTC
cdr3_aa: CASSSTQRGPYEQYF

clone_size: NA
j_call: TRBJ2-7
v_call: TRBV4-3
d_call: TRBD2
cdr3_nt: TGCGCCAGCAGCCAGCAAGCGGGGGGGAAATACGAGCAGTACTTC
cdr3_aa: CASSQQAGGKYEQYF

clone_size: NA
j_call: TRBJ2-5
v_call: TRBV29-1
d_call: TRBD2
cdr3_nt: TGCAGCGTTGAAGATCTCCTAGCGGGGTATCAGGAGACCCAGTACTTC
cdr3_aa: CSVEDLLAGYQETQYF

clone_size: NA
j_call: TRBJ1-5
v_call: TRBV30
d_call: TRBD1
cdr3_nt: TGTGCCTGGAGCAGAGACCGGGACAGTAATCAGCCCCAGCATTTT
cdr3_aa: CAWSRDRDSNQPQHF

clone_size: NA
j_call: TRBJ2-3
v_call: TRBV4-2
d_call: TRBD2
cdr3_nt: TGTGCCAGCAGTGAGGGGTCGCGGGAGGGCCGAGGTACGCAGTATTTT
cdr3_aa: CASSEGSREGRGTQYF

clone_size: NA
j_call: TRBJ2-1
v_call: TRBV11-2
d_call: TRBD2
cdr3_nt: TGTGCCAGCAGCTTACACCTAACTAGCGGGAGAGGCTATGAGCAGTTCTTC
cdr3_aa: CASSLHLTSGRGYEQFF

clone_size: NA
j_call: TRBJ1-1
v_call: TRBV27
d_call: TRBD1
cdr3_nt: TGTGCCAGCAGGAAACAGGGGGCGAACACTGAAGCTTTCTTT
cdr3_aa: CASRKQGANTEAFF

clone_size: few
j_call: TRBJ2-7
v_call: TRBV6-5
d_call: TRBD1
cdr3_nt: TGTGCCAGCAGTTACTCCACGACAGGGAGCTCCTACGAGCAGTACTTC
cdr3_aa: CASSYSTTGSSYEQYF